This TCR beta chain was documented in a study of Graves' ophthalmopathy and Graves' hyperthyroidism. CDR3 regions of TCR beta were amplified from RNA transcripts. RT-PCR was first run with HTBI primers, then multiplex PCR in a second round. MiXCR was run by TCRdb on the multiplex PCR reads, yielding one entry per CDR3 protein. The table lists approximately 45,000 distinct CDR3 sequences, around half of them singletons, with about 24% in the top ten. Germline-derived CDR1 and CDR2 are PRHDT and FYEKMQ (reference sequence). V trimming: 8 bases; J trimming: 2 bases; junction bases outside the gene matches: 16. CDR3 size: 18 residues. Fresh peripheral blood (more than 9 ml) yielded the PBMCs.

The sequencing sample was made of peripheral blood. This clonotype originated in an adult man with Graves' ophthalmopathy. The chain uses TRBV13 and TRBJ2-1; 9 nucleotides agree with TRBD2. The chain's CDR3 is CASGQERGSGGTYNEQFF. The CDR3 DNA sequence: TGTGCCAGCGGTCAAGAGAGGGGAAGCGGGGGGACCTACAATGAGCAGTTCTTC.